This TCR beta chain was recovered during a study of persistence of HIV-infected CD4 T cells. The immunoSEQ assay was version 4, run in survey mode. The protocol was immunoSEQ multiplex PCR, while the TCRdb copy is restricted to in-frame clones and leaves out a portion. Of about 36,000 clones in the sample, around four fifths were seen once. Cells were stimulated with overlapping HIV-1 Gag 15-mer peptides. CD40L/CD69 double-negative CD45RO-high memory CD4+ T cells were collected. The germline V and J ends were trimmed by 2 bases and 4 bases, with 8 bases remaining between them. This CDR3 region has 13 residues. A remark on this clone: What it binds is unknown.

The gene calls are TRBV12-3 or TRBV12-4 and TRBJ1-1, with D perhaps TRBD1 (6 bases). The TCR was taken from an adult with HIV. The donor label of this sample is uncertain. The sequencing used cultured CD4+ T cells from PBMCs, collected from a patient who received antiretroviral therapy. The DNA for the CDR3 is TGTGCCAGCAGTTTACGGGGGCTCACTGAAGCTTTCTTT. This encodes CASSLRGLTEAFF.